These 19 T cell receptor beta chains came from one sample sequenced in a study of post-analysis software for immune sequencing data (dated by TCRdb to between 2014 and 2017). General findings and caveats noted by the study authors: Four or five TRBV segments, including TRBV5-6, TRBV5-1 and TRBV20-1, were significantly more frequent in patients than controls.

Antigens of these TCRs are unknown. Library preparation used PCR. Sequenced using an Illumina HiSeq 2500. To reduce PCR and sequencing biases, unique molecular identifiers were incorporated into the TCR beta cDNA libraries. TCRdb reran the public reads through fastp at Q25 and MiXCR, keeping productive beta chains. Rows are combined by CDR3 protein, so each entry shows the most common genes and DNA. This sample is represented by about 460,000 distinct CDR3 sequences; around 40% of them were singletons. The ten top clones hold around an eighth of the sample. Sample: blood. The receptors were gathered from a girl aged 5 to 17 with multiple sclerosis.

This chain uses TRBV9 with TRBJ2-1, with 13 nucleotides matching TRBD2. The CDR3 is 17 amino acids. In germline, CDR1 is SGDLS, CDR2 YYNGEE. Trimming at V came to 3 bases and at J to 5 bases, leaving 8 bases not matched to a gene. In nucleotides, the CDR3 is TGTGCCAGCAGCGCCCACCTTGGGACTAGCGGGAACAATGAGCAGTTCTTC. The encoded protein is CASSAHLGTSGNNEQFF. The full variable domain, with the rest looked up from reference TRBV9 and TRBJ2-1, is DSGVTQTPKHLITATGQRVTLRCSPRSGDLSVYWYQQSLDQGLQFLIQYYNGEERAKGNILERFSAQQFPDLHSELNLSSLELGDSALYFCASSAHLGTSGNNEQFFGPGTRLTVL.

This clonotype showed up just a few times. The V gene is TRBV10-3, the J gene TRBJ2-7; D is ambiguous. Deletions cut 2 bases from V and 2 bases from J, with 10 bases between. Germline V gene data show CDR1 as ENHRY and CDR2 as SYGVKD. The CDR3 has 14 residues. CDR3 in amino acids: CAISEAGVTYEQYF. The CDR3 nucleotides are TGTGCCATCAGTGAGGCAGGTGTGACCTACGAGCAGTACTTC.

The gene calls are TRBV7-9 and TRBJ2-7, with 7 nucleotides matching TRBD1. With V trimmed by 4 bases and J by 3 bases, 6 bases remained unmatched. Per germline, CDR1 SEHNR and CDR2 FQNEAQ (reference sequence). This CDR3 contains 14 residues. This CDR3 reads CASSSSGTDYEQYF. The CDR3 DNA reads as TGTGCCAGCAGCTCATCCGGGACAGACTACGAGCAGTACTTC.

The V and J genes are TRBV6-6 and TRBJ2-4; D is perhaps TRBD1 (5 bases). The V and J ends lost 0 bases and 7 bases respectively, with 7 bases between them. CDR1 and CDR2 (germline): MNHNY, SVGAGI (reference sequence). The CDR3 extends over 13 amino acids. The CDR3 here is CASSYSGDNIQYF. In nucleotides, the CDR3 is TGTGCCAGCAGTTACTCAGGGGATAACATTCAGTACTTC.

The rearrangement joins TRBV9 to TRBJ2-1, with D possibly TRBD2 on 5 matching bases. CDR1 and CDR2 (germline): SGDLS, YYNGEE. CDR3 size: 14 residues. The V gene lost 4 bases and the J gene lost 4 bases, with 12 bases spanning the gap. CDR3 sequence reads: CASSPQPGYNEQFF. CDR3 DNA: TGTGCCAGCAGCCCCCAGCCGGGATACAATGAGCAGTTCTTC.

This clonotype was observed a handful of times. The chain is built from TRBV28 and TRBJ2-5, with D hard to call. Trimming left V 3 bases short and J 0 bases short, with 8 bases between. The CDR3 totals 14 residues. The V gene's germline CDR1 is MDHEN and CDR2 SYDVKM. The CDR3 is CASSLRPYQETQYF. DNA of the CDR3: TGTGCCAGCAGTTTGCGGCCGTACCAAGAGACCCAGTACTTC.

This clonotype was seen more than once but under ten times. The chain employs TRBV10-3 and TRBJ1-5, with D perhaps TRBD1 (5 bases). This CDR3 has 14 residues. The V end lost 4 bases, the J end lost 0 bases, and 7 bases lay between the germline ends. Germline V CDR1 and CDR2: ENHRY, SYGVKD. DNA for the CDR3: TGTGCCATCAGTGGGGACTTTAGCAATCAGCCCCAGCATTTT. Protein sequence: CAISGDFSNQPQHF.

This chain connects TRBV24-1 to TRBJ1-5; no firm D call. Per germline, CDR1 KGHDR and CDR2 SFDVKD. V was cut by 3 bases and J by 1 base, with 0 bases left in between. This CDR3 spans 12 amino acids. CDR3 in DNA: TGTGCCACCAGTGATAGCAATCAGCCCCAGCATTTT. This encodes CATSDSNQPQHF.

This rearrangement joins TRBV27 to TRBJ2-7; 9 bases are shared with TRBD1. The end of the DNA aligns better with TRBJ2-5, so the J call may be wrong. This CDR3 is 13 amino acids long. Germline loops: CDR1 MNHEY, CDR2 SMNVEV (reference sequence). The CDR3 DNA reads TGTGCCAGCAGTTGGACAGGGGAAGAGACCCAGTACTTC. Protein sequence: CASSWTGEETQYF.

The chain is built from TRBV5-6 and TRBJ2-3; D tentatively fits TRBD1 or TRBD2 (6 bases each). This CDR3 is built from 15 residues. Germline V gene sequence: CDR1 SGHDT, CDR2 YYEEEE. Trimming stripped 3 bases from V and 6 bases from J, with 17 bases between. The CDR3 region has the DNA TGTGCCAGCAGCTCCGGGGGCTCTTTTTTGGATACGCAGTATTTT. This translates into CASSSGGSFLDTQYF.

This sequence joins TRBV10-3 and TRBJ1-2; tentatively, D is TRBD1 (5 bases). This CDR3 contains 13 residues. V shed 3 bases and J shed 4 bases, with 9 bases lying between them. Germline V gene lookup returns CDR1 ENHRY and CDR2 SYGVKD. The DNA of the CDR3 is TGTGCCATCAGTGAAAGAAGGGGCTATGGCTACACCTTC. Protein sequence: CAISERRGYGYTF.

V is TRBV18 and J is TRBJ2-2, with D unclear. Trimming took off 0 bases at V and 1 base at J, with 9 bases between the two ends. The CDR3 totals 16 residues. Germline CDR1 reads KGHSH; CDR2 reads LQKENI. The CDR3 loop reads CASSPPGRRNTGELFF. CDR3 sequence (DNA): TGTGCCAGCTCACCACCAGGGCGACGGAACACCGGGGAGCTGTTTTTT.

This chain uses TRBV12-3 or TRBV12-4 with TRBJ1-2; 7 positions agree with TRBD1. The CDR3 covers 16 residues. V dropped 1 base and J dropped 7; count of bases not matched to a gene: 12. The chain's CDR3 is CASSLGEGGALGGYTF. CDR3 in DNA: TGTGCCAGCAGTTTAGGGGAAGGGGGCGCTTTGGGTGGCTACACCTTC.

A few counts support this clonotype. A read error may produce the germline difference seen at one junction end. The chain combines TRBV7-7 with TRBJ2-3, with D possibly matching TRBD1 (6 bases). Germline assignment: CDR1 SSHAT and CDR2 FNYEAQ (reference sequence). CDR3 size: 15 residues. The CDR3, as DNA: TGTGCTAGCAGCTCAGGGGCGACCCTCACAGATACGCAGTATTTT. Protein: CASSSGATLTDTQYF.

Points on this clonotype: Germline is not matched at one junction end, which may reflect a read error. The gene calls are TRBV4-2 and TRBJ2-7, with D perhaps TRBD2 (5 bases). CDR1 LGHNA and CDR2 YNFKEQ come from the germline V gene. The CDR3 is made up of 14 amino acids. The CDR3 DNA is TGTGCCAGCAACCAAGAGACCCGGGATTACGAGCAGTACTTC. Translation: CASNQETRDYEQYF.

This clonotype occurred once. The J gene is TRBJ1-4, the V gene TRBV11-3; the D is unclear. The length of the CDR3 is 14 residues. Per germline, CDR1 SGHNT and CDR2 YENEEA. V was cut by 2 bases and J by 8 bases, with 12 bases left in between. This chain's CDR3 is CASSLRGSREKLFF. CDR3 in DNA: TGTGCCAGCAGCTTACGGGGAAGTAGGGAAAAACTGTTTTTT.

The V and J genes are TRBV6-4 and TRBJ2-1, with 8 bases identical to TRBD2. V dropped 8 bases and J dropped 3; count of bases not matched to a gene: 12. The CDR3 length is 16 residues. Germline assignment: CDR1 MRHNA and CDR2 SNTAGT. The CDR3 bases are TGTGCCAGCGCCAGAGCGGGAGCGGGGGACTACAATGAGCAGTTCTTC. It codes for CASARAGAGDYNEQFF.

This clonotype was recorded a few times. This chain uses TRBV29-1 with TRBJ2-1, with a tentative D call TRBD1 (5 bases). Trimming stripped 3 bases from V and 6 bases from J, with 9 bases between. From germline, CDR1 is SQVTM and CDR2 ANQGSEA. The CDR3 sequence is 12 residues long. The CDR3 nucleotides are TGCAGCGTTGATGCAGGGCCCAATGAGCAGTTCTTC. It yields the protein CSVDAGPNEQFF.

The chain links TRBV20-1 to TRBJ2-3, with 8 bases lining up with TRBD2. This CDR3 region has 15 residues. Germline loops: CDR1 DFQATT, CDR2 SNEGSKA (reference sequence). The junction had 11 bases not matched to a gene; V was cut back by 6 bases and J by 3 bases. CDR3 coding DNA: TGCAGTGCGCAAGCGGGAGAGGGACCAACAGATACGCAGTATTTT. This codes for CSAQAGEGPTDTQYF.